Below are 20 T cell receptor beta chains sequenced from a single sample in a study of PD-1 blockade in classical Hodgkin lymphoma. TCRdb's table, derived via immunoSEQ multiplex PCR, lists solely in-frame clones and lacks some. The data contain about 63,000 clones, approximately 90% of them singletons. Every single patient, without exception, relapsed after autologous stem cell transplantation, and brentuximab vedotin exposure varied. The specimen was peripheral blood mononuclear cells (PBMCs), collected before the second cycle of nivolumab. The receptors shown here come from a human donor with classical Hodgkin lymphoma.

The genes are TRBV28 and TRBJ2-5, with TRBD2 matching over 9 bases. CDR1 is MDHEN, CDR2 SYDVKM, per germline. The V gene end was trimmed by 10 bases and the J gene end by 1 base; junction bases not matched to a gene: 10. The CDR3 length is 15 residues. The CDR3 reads CATRNPGLAQETQYF. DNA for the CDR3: TGTGCCACGAGAAACCCGGGACTAGCCCAAGAGACCCAGTACTTC.

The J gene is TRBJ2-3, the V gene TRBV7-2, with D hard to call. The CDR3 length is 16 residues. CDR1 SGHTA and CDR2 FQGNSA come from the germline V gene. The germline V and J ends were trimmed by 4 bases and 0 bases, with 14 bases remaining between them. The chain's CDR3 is CASSSNPTLSTDTQYF. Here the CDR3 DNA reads TGTGCCAGCAGCTCTAATCCGACGCTTAGCACAGATACGCAGTATTTT.

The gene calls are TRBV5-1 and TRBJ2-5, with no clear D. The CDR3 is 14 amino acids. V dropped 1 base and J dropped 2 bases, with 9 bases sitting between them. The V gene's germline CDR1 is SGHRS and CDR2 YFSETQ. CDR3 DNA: TGCGCCAGCAGCTTGACGACGGCTCAAGAGACCCAGTACTTC. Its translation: CASSLTTAQETQYF. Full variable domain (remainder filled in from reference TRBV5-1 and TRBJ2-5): KAGVTQTPRYLIKTRGQQVTLSCSPISGHRSVSWYQQTPGQGLQFLFEYFSETQRNKGNFPGRFSGRQFSNSRSEMNVSTLELGDSALYLCASSLTTAQETQYFGPGTRLLVL.

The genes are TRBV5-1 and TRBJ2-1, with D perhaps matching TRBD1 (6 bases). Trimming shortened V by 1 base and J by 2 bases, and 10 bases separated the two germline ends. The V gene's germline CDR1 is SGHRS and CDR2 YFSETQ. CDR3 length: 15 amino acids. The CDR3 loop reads CASSLMGDTYNEQFF. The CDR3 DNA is TGCGCCAGCAGCTTGATGGGGGACACCTACAATGAGCAGTTCTTC.

CDR3 protein: CASSHRGGNQPQHF. CDR3 DNA sequence: TGTGCCAGCAGCCACCGGGGTGGCAATCAGCCCCAGCATTTT. This rearrangement joins TRBV6-6 to TRBJ1-5; D is unclear. The V end lost 6 bases, the J end lost 2 bases, and 11 bases lay between the germline ends. The germline gives CDR1 MNHNY, CDR2 SVGAGI (reference sequence). The CDR3 loop spans 14 amino acids.

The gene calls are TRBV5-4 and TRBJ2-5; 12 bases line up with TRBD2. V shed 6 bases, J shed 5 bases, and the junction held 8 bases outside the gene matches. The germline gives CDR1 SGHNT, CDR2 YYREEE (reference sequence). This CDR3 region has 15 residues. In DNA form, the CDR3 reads TGTGCCAGCACCGGACTAGCGGGGAGTCACGAGACCCAGTACTTC. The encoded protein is CASTGLAGSHETQYF.

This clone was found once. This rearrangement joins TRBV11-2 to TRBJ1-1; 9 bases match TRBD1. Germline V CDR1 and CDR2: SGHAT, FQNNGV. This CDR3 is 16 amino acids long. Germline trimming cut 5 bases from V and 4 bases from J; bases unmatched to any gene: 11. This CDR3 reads CASSPVGTGWGTEAFF. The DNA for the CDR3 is TGTGCCAGCAGCCCCGTCGGGACAGGGTGGGGCACTGAAGCTTTCTTT.

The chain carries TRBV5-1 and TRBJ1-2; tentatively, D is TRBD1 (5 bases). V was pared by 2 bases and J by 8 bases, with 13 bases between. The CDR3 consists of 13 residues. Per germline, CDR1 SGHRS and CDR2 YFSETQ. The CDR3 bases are TGCGCCAGCAGCTTCACCTCGGGGGACGGCTACACCTTC. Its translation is CASSFTSGDGYTF.

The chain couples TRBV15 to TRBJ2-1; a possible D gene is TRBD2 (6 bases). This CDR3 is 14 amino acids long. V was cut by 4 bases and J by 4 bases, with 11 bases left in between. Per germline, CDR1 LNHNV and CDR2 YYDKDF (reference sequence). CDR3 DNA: TGTGCCACCAGCACGGGGGAGCTGTACAATGAGCAGTTCTTC. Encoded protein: CATSTGELYNEQFF.

CDR3: CASSLGAVGTDTQYF. CDR3 DNA sequence: TGTGCCAGCAGTTTGGGGGCAGTGGGGACAGATACGCAGTATTTT. The rearrangement uses TRBV28 and TRBJ2-3, with a possible D match to TRBD1 (6 bases). Looked up from germline, CDR1 is MDHEN and CDR2 is SYDVKM. Trimming cost V 3 bases and J 3 bases, with 13 bases left between them. This CDR3 comprises 15 residues.

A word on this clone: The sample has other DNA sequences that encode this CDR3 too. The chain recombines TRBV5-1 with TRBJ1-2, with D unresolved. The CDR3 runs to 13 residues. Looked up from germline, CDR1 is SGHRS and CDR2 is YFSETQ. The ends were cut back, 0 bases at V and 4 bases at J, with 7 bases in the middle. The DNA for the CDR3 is TGCGCCAGCAGCTTGGATGGTAGCTATGGCTACACCTTC. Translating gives CASSLDGSYGYTF.

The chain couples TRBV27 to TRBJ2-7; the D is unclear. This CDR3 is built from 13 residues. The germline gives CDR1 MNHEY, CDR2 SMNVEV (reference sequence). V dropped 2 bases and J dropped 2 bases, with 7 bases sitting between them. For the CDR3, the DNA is TGTGCCAGCAGTTTAAGTGTGACCTACGAGCAGTACTTC. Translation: CASSLSVTYEQYF.

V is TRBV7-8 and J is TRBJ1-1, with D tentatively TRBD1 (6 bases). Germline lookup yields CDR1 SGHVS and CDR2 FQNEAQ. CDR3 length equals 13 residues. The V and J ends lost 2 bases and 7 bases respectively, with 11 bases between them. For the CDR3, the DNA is TGTGCCAGCAGCTTAAGGCAGGGGATTGAAGCTTTCTTT. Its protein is CASSLRQGIEAFF.

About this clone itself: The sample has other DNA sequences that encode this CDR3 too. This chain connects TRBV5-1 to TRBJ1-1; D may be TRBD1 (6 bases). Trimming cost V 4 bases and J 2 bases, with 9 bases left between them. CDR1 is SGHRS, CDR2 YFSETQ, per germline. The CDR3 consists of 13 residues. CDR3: CASSMTGNTEAFF. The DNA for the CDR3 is TGCGCCAGCAGCATGACAGGCAACACTGAAGCTTTCTTT.

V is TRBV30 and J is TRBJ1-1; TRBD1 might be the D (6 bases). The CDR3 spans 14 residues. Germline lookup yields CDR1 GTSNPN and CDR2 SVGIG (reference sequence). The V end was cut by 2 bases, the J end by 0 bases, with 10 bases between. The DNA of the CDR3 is TGTGCCTGGAGTTCTACAGGGCTGAACACTGAAGCTTTCTTT. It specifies CAWSSTGLNTEAFF. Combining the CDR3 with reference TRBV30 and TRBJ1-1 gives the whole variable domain SQTIHQWPATLVQPVGSPLSLECTVEGTSNPNLYWYRQAAGRGLQLLFYSVGIGQISSEVPQNLSASRPQDRQFILSSKKLLLSDSGFYLCAWSSTGLNTEAFFGQGTRLTVV.

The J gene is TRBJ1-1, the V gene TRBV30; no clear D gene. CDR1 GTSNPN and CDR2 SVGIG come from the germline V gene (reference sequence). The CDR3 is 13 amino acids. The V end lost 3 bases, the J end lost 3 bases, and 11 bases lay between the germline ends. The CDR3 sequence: CAWRTGRYTEAFF. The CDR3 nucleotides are TGTGCCTGGAGGACGGGAAGGTACACTGAAGCTTTCTTT.

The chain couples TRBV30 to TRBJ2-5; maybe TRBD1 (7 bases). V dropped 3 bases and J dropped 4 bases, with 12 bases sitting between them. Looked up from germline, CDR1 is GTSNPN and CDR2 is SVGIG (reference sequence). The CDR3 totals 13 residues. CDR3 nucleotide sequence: TGTGCCTGGAGCCGACAGGGAGGAGAGACCCAGTACTTC. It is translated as CAWSRQGGETQYF.

The CDR3 region has the DNA TGTGCCAGCAGTATCGAGACAGGGGACACTGAAGCTTTCTTT. Translated, it gives CASSIETGDTEAFF. The chain is built from TRBV6-6 and TRBJ1-1; 8 bases agree with TRBD1. Germline V gene lookup returns CDR1 MNHNY and CDR2 SVGAGI (reference sequence). Losses at the gene ends were 5 bases for V and 3 bases for J; bases not matched to a gene: 5. The CDR3 extends over 14 amino acids.

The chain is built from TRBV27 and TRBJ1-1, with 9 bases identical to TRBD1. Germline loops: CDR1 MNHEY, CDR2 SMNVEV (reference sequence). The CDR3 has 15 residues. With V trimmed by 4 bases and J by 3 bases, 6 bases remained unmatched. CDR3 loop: CASSSLQGAYTEAFF. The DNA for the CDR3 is TGTGCCAGCAGTTCCTTACAGGGGGCGTACACTGAAGCTTTCTTT.

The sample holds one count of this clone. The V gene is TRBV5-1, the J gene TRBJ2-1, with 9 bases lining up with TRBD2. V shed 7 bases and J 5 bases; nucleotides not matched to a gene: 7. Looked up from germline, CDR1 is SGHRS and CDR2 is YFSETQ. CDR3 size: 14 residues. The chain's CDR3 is CASLLASGDNEQFF. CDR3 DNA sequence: TGCGCCAGCTTATTGGCTAGCGGGGACAATGAGCAGTTCTTC.